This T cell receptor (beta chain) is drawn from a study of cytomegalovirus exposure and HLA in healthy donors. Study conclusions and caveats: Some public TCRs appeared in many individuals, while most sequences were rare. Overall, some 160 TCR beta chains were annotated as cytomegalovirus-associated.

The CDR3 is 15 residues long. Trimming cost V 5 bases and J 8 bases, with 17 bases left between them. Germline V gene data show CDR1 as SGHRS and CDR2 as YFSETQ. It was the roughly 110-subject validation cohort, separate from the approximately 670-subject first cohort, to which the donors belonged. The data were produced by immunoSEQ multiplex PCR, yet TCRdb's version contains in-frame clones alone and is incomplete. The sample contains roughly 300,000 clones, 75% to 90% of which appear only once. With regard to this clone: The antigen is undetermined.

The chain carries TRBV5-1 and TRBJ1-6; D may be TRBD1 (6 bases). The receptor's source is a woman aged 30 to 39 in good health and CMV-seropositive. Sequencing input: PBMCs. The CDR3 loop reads CASRRDWDTDSPLHF. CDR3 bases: TGCGCCAGCAGACGGGACTGGGACACGGATTCACCCCTCCACTTT. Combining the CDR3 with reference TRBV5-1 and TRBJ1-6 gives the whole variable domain KAGVTQTPRYLIKTRGQQVTLSCSPISGHRSVSWYQQTPGQGLQFLFEYFSETQRNKGNFPGRFSGRQFSNSRSEMNVSTLELGDSALYLCASRRDWDTDSPLHFGNGTRLTVT.